Shown below are 5 T cell receptor beta chains from a single sample sequenced in a study of cytomegalovirus exposure and HLA in healthy donors. PCR employed 60 Vbeta and 13 Jbeta primers. The repertoire was sequenced with immunoSEQ multiplex PCR; TCRdb's copy has only in-frame clones and lacks some. The sample records around 180,000 clones, 75% to 90% being singletons. Sequenced sample: PBMCs. The source is a boy younger than 10 in good health and CMV-seronegative.

The chain carries TRBV6-6 and TRBJ2-7, with 11 bases identical to TRBD2. There are 16 residues in the CDR3. V dropped 6 bases and J dropped 3; count of bases not matched to a gene: 10. CDR1 and CDR2 from the germline V gene are MNHNY and SVGAGI (reference sequence). In nucleotides, the CDR3 is TGTGCCAGCAGACCGACTGGACTAGCGGGCGGCTACGAGCAGTACGTC. This translates into CASRPTGLAGGYEQYV.

There are a few counts of this clone. The V call is TRBV4-1, the J call TRBJ1-3; the D is unclear. CDR3 length: 19 residues. The germline V gene encodes CDR1 MGHRA and CDR2 YSYEKL. Trimming removed 3 bases from V and 1 base from J, with 22 bases in between. CDR3: CASSHNLGRPTKSGNTIYF. The CDR3 nucleotides are TGCGCCAGCAGCCATAATCTTGGGAGACCGACTAAATCTGGAAACACCATATATTTT.

This clone was recorded only once. The V and J genes are TRBV2 and TRBJ1-6; a possible D gene is TRBD1 (6 bases). Germline V lookup: CDR1 SNHLY, CDR2 FYNNEI. The CDR3 length is 14 residues. V was cut by 3 bases and J by 9 bases, with 12 bases left in between. Written as DNA, the CDR3 is TGTGCCAGCAGTGAGGGCAGGGGCGGTTCACCCCTCCACTTT. It specifies CASSEGRGGSPLHF.

This rearrangement joins TRBV6-1 to TRBJ1-2, with unresolved D. V lost 7 bases to trimming and J lost 6 bases, with 15 bases between them. The CDR3 totals 13 residues. Germline CDR1 reads MNHNS; CDR2 reads SASEGT. The CDR3 sequence is CASTTVGGHGYTF. Here the CDR3 DNA reads TGTGCCAGCACCACGGTGGGAGGTCATGGCTACACCTTC.

This clone was seen only once. The chain employs TRBV7-9 and TRBJ1-1; D is ambiguous. Germline CDR1 is SEHNR and CDR2 is FQNEAQ (reference sequence). The ends were cut back, 5 bases at V and 1 base at J, with 11 bases in the middle. The CDR3 extends over 14 amino acids. DNA of the CDR3: TGTGCCAGCAGCGAGGCGATTTCGAACACTGAAGCTTTCTTT. Translated: CASSEAISNTEAFF.